Each of the 5 T cell receptor beta chains below was sequenced from the same sample in a study of CD8 T cells in ankylosing spondylitis. Study-level findings and limits: Ankylosing spondylitis blood appeared to carry a characteristic TCR beta motif of roughly eight highly homologous variants.

These TCRs' antigens remain unknown. Each CDR3 protein gets one entry after TCRdb re-called the 5' RACE reads with MiXCR. In the table there are around 130,000 distinct CDR3 sequences, roughly 18% of which are singletons. Sequencing was done on a sample of blood, either unsorted or a sorted T cell fraction (not recorded which). The receptors shown here come from a male donor with ankylosing spondylitis.

This clonotype was seen a few times. V usage is TRBV7-9 and J usage is TRBJ1-5; TRBD1 matches 7 bases. The length of the CDR3 is 16 residues. From germline, CDR1 is SEHNR and CDR2 FQNEAQ (reference sequence). The J segment lost 0 bases and the V segment lost 0 bases, leaving 2 bases of the junction unmatched. In DNA, the CDR3 is TGTGCCAGCAGCTTAGCGGGACAGAATAGCAATCAGCCCCAGCATTTT. As protein: CASSLAGQNSNQPQHF.

This clonotype has only a few counts. The J gene is TRBJ2-7, the V gene TRBV28; D possibly matches TRBD1 or TRBD2 (5 bases each). The ends were cut back, 1 base at V and 2 bases at J, with 12 bases in the middle. Germline loops: CDR1 MDHEN, CDR2 SYDVKM. The CDR3 extends over 15 amino acids. CDR3 bases: TGTGCCAGCAGTTTATTTGGGGGACCGGCCTACGAGCAGTACTTC. It encodes CASSLFGGPAYEQYF.

The rearrangement links TRBV18 to TRBJ1-3; D perhaps matches TRBD1 (6 bases). V lost 4 bases, J lost 0 bases, and 13 bases lay in between. The CDR3 has 16 amino acids. Germline CDR1 and CDR2: KGHSH and LQKENI. The CDR3 region is CASSRYRESSGNTIYF. CDR3 DNA sequence: TGTGCCAGCTCACGGTACAGGGAGAGCTCTGGAAACACCATATATTTT.

V gene TRBV15 combines with J gene TRBJ2-1; 8 positions match TRBD1. Germline V gene lookup returns CDR1 LNHNV and CDR2 YYDKDF (reference sequence). The ends lost 1 base at V and 10 bases at J; junction bases unmatched: 6. This CDR3 comprises 14 residues. For the CDR3, the DNA is TGTGCCACCAGCAGAGTGACAGGGGCGGGCGAGCAGTTCTTC. It encodes CATSRVTGAGEQFF. The whole variable domain, filled in from reference TRBV15 and TRBJ2-1, reads DAMVIQNPRYQVTQFGKPVTLSCSQTLNHNVMYWYQQKSSQAPKLLFHYYDKDFNNEADTPDNFQSRRPNTSFCFLDIRSPGLGDTAMYLCATSRVTGAGEQFFGPGTRLTVL.

This chain uses TRBV2 with TRBJ1-1; D not certain. CDR3 length: 13 amino acids. Deletions cut 7 bases from V and 9 bases from J, with 18 bases between. Germline V gene sequence: CDR1 SNHLY, CDR2 FYNNEI. The CDR3 DNA sequence: TGTGCCAGCACGGAGACCAAGGGTGTGAAAGCTTTCTTT. As protein: CASTETKGVKAFF.